These 32 T cell receptor beta chains share one sample of origin, sequenced in a study of monozygotic twins with inflammatory bowel disease. TCRdb reprocessed the 5' RACE reads and keeps a single row for each CDR3 protein, giving no DNA. The data show approximately 400,000 distinct CDR3 sequences, and the top ten clones hold approximately 2.3%. The sample taken for sequencing was blood. These receptors were taken from a human donor with ulcerative colitis or Crohn's disease, or a healthy co-twin of an affected twin (not recorded which).

The rearrangement links TRBV7-2 to TRBJ2-5. The CDR3 contains 12 residues. The germline V gene encodes CDR1 SGHTA and CDR2 FQGNSA. CDR3 region: CASSLPQGTQYF.

The rearrangement uses TRBV4-1 and TRBJ1-2; the D gene TCRdb calls, TRBD1, cannot be checked with no DNA. This CDR3 comprises 14 residues. CDR1 and CDR2 (germline): MGHRA, YSYEKL. CDR3 sequence: CASSPQGADYGYTF.

The chain recombines TRBV7-8 with TRBJ2-1; no DNA is available, so the TRBD2 call from TCRdb remains unchecked. CDR1 is SGHVS and CDR2 is FQNEAQ in the germline V gene. This CDR3 spans 16 amino acids. CDR3 amino acids: CASSAYGLSYSNEQFF. The full variable domain, completed using reference TRBV7-8 and TRBJ2-1, is GAGVSQSPRYKVAKRGQDVALRCDPISGHVSLFWYQQALGQGPEFLTYFQNEAQLDKSGLPSDRFFAERPEGSVSTLKIQRTQQEDSAVYLCASSAYGLSYSNEQFFGPGTRLTVL.

J is TRBJ2-1 and V is TRBV20-1; with no DNA, the TCRdb D assignment of TRBD2 cannot be verified. The CDR3 contains 14 residues. Per germline, CDR1 DFQATT and CDR2 SNEGSKA (reference sequence). Here the CDR3 reads CSAKPSGPYNEQFF.

The gene calls are TRBV29-1 and TRBJ1-1; TCRdb selects TRBD1, and the lack of DNA leaves this call unchecked. Germline CDR1 SQVTM, CDR2 ANQGSEA. The CDR3 totals 12 residues. The CDR3 spells CSVEWGYTEAFF.

The chain employs TRBV27 and TRBJ2-7; the D call of TRBD2 rests on TCRdb alone, since no DNA is present to check it. The CDR3 sequence is 16 residues long. Germline V gene sequence: CDR1 MNHEY, CDR2 SMNVEV (reference sequence). CDR3 loop: CASRAGAGAGSYEQYF.

The chain uses TRBV5-1 and TRBJ1-1; TCRdb's D call, TRBD1, is unchecked because there is no DNA. The CDR3 extends over 14 amino acids. Germline V gives CDR1 SGHRS, CDR2 YFSETQ. Here the CDR3 reads CASSLLGVNTEAFF.

This chain links TRBV10-2 with TRBJ1-1. This CDR3 comprises 15 residues. CDR1 is WSHSY and CDR2 is SAAADI in the germline V gene. CDR3 protein: CASSDVSSMNTEAFF.

The V gene is TRBV18, the J gene TRBJ2-5; TCRdb's D gene call, TRBD1, goes unchecked for lack of DNA. Germline CDR1 is KGHSH and CDR2 is LQKENI. This CDR3 contains 17 residues. CDR3 sequence: CASSPRTGIGNQETQYF.

The genes are TRBV12-5 and TRBJ2-1. Per germline, CDR1 LGHNT and CDR2 FRNRAP. The CDR3 covers 15 residues. The CDR3 loop reads CASDTTGGSYNEQFF.

The chain links TRBV4-3 to TRBJ2-1; TCRdb's assignment of TRBD2 cannot be checked, as there is no DNA. There are 17 residues in the CDR3. Germline V gives CDR1 LGHNA, CDR2 YSLEER. CDR3 sequence: CASSQDPAENLYNEQFF.

V is TRBV28 and J is TRBJ2-1; TCRdb indicates TRBD2, and absent DNA this call remains unverified. The germline V gene has CDR1 MDHEN and CDR2 SYDVKM. The CDR3 runs to 16 residues. The CDR3 sequence: CASSPITRRAYNEQFF.

This chain connects TRBV6-4 to TRBJ2-2. The CDR3 is made up of 14 amino acids. The germline gives CDR1 MRHNA, CDR2 SNTAGT. CDR3 residues: CASSLTYSTGELFF.

The chain is built from TRBV7-9 and TRBJ2-3; TCRdb's assignment of TRBD1 cannot be checked, as there is no DNA. CDR3 length: 15 residues. Germline CDR1 reads SEHNR; CDR2 reads FQNEAQ (reference sequence). CDR3 loop: CASSFREGGTDTQYF.

The chain combines TRBV6-5 with TRBJ2-1. Germline V gives CDR1 MNHEY, CDR2 SVGAGI. The CDR3 runs to 13 residues. CDR3 sequence reads: CASSYGTYNEQFF.

This sequence joins TRBV7-8 and TRBJ2-1; TCRdb gives TRBD2 as the D gene, but with no DNA this cannot be confirmed. CDR3 length equals 15 residues. Germline values: CDR1 SGHVS, CDR2 FQNEAQ. The CDR3 sequence: CASSFSPSVRNEQFF. The full variable domain, with the rest looked up from reference TRBV7-8 and TRBJ2-1, is GAGVSQSPRYKVAKRGQDVALRCDPISGHVSLFWYQQALGQGPEFLTYFQNEAQLDKSGLPSDRFFAERPEGSVSTLKIQRTQQEDSAVYLCASSFSPSVRNEQFFGPGTRLTVL.

The CDR3 reads CASSYSRQGLTDTQYF. V and J are TRBV6-5 and TRBJ2-3; TCRdb picks TRBD1, but there is no DNA to check that call. The CDR3 runs 16 residues. The V gene's germline CDR1 is MNHEY and CDR2 SVGAGI.

The chain joins TRBV3-1 to TRBJ1-1; the TRBD1 assignment by TCRdb is unverifiable without DNA. Germline V gives CDR1 LGHDT, CDR2 YNNKEL (reference sequence). The CDR3 spans 16 residues. The CDR3 sequence is CASSPRKGRENTEAFF.

The rearrangement links TRBV10-3 to TRBJ1-3; TCRdb selects TRBD1, and the lack of DNA leaves this call unchecked. The CDR3 length is 15 residues. Germline CDR1 and CDR2: ENHRY and SYGVKD. This CDR3 reads CAIAGTGIFGNTIYF.

The chain employs TRBV7-2 and TRBJ2-7. This CDR3 contains 15 residues. The germline gives CDR1 SGHTA, CDR2 FQGNSA. CDR3 in amino acids: CASSLLGPSSYEQYF.

The chain uses TRBV7-6 and TRBJ2-3; with no DNA, the TCRdb D assignment of TRBD1 cannot be verified. The CDR3 has 18 residues. Germline V gene lookup returns CDR1 SGHVS and CDR2 FNYEAQ. This CDR3 reads CASSLIATGGTSTDTQYF.

The rearrangement links TRBV20-1 to TRBJ2-5; TCRdb returns TRBD1, unconfirmable since there is no DNA. The CDR3 contains 13 residues. CDR1 is DFQATT and CDR2 is SNEGSKA in the germline V gene (reference sequence). The CDR3 spells CSANEGHEETQYF.

V and J are TRBV11-1 and TRBJ2-2; TCRdb picks TRBD2, but there is no DNA to check that call. Germline V gene sequence: CDR1 SGHAT, CDR2 FQDESV (reference sequence). This CDR3 has 18 residues. CDR3 in amino acids: CASSPTQTSGGHSGELFF.

The gene calls are TRBV7-6 and TRBJ2-7; lacking DNA, the TRBD2 call made by TCRdb goes unchecked. The CDR3 totals 19 residues. The germline V gene encodes CDR1 SGHVS and CDR2 FNYEAQ. This CDR3 is CASSLMGREVFGGSYEQYF. Complete variable domain (other parts from reference TRBV7-6 and TRBJ2-7): GAGVSQSPRYKVTKRGQDVALRCDPISGHVSLYWYRQALGQGPEFLTYFNYEAQQDKSGLPNDRFSAERPEGSISTLTIQRTEQRDSAMYRCASSLMGREVFGGSYEQYFGPGTRLTVT.

V and J are TRBV29-1 and TRBJ1-2; the TRBD1 assignment by TCRdb is unverifiable without DNA. Germline CDR1 is SQVTM and CDR2 is ANQGSEA. The CDR3 length is 14 residues. CDR3: CSVEAGGRRYGYTF.

The chain carries TRBV9 and TRBJ2-1. The CDR3 sequence is 13 residues long. Germline CDR1 is SGDLS and CDR2 is YYNGEE. The CDR3 reads CASSFLTSNEQFF.

This chain uses TRBV15 with TRBJ2-7; TCRdb's D gene call, TRBD1, goes unchecked for lack of DNA. The germline V gene encodes CDR1 LNHNV and CDR2 YYDKDF (reference sequence). The CDR3 consists of 13 residues. The CDR3 loop is CATRKQGSDEQYF.

CDR3 amino acids: CSAPDRDTYGYTF. The chain carries TRBV20-1 and TRBJ1-2; the TCRdb D gene call, TRBD1, has no DNA to confirm it. Germline V CDR1 and CDR2: DFQATT, SNEGSKA (reference sequence). The CDR3 loop spans 13 amino acids.

The chain joins TRBV5-1 to TRBJ2-7. The CDR3 loop spans 16 amino acids. Germline V gene data show CDR1 as SGHRS and CDR2 as YFSETQ. The CDR3 here is CASSLAPEAGVYEQYF.

The chain recombines TRBV20-1 with TRBJ2-5; without DNA, the TCRdb call of TRBD1 cannot be checked. CDR3 length: 15 amino acids. Looked up from germline, CDR1 is DFQATT and CDR2 is SNEGSKA (reference sequence). The CDR3 spells CSARDFRGKGETQYF.

V is TRBV4-1 and J is TRBJ2-4; TCRdb's D gene call, TRBD1, goes unchecked for lack of DNA. Germline V lookup: CDR1 MGHRA, CDR2 YSYEKL. This CDR3 has 19 residues. CDR3 residues: CASSPLPVRGRFAKNIQYF.

V usage is TRBV20-1 and J usage is TRBJ2-3; without DNA, the TCRdb call of TRBD1 cannot be checked. There are 13 residues in the CDR3. CDR1 and CDR2 from the germline V gene are DFQATT and SNEGSKA (reference sequence). The CDR3 region is CSANPGRADTQYF.